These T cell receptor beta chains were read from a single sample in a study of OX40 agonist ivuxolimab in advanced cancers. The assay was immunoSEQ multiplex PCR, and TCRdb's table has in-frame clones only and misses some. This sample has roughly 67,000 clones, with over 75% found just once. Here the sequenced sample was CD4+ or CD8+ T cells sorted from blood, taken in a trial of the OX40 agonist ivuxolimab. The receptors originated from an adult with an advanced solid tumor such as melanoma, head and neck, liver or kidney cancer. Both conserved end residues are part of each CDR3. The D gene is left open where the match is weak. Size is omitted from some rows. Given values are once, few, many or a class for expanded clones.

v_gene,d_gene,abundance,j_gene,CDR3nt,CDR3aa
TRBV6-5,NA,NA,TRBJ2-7,TGTGCCAGCAGTTGGGACGGGATTCGGGAGCAGTACTTC,CASSWDGIREQYF
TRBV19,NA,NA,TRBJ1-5,TGTGCCAGTAGGGACTATCGGGGCGGAGGCAATCAGCCCCAGCATTTT,CASRDYRGGGNQPQHF
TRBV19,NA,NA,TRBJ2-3,TGTGCCAGTAGTATAGTTTATCGAGGGGAGCACGCAGATACGCAGTATTTT,CASSIVYRGEHADTQYF
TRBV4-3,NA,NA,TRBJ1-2,TGCGCCAGCAGCCAAGCGGGGCTGGGGAACTATGGCTACACCTTC,CASSQAGLGNYGYTF
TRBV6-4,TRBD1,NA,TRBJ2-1,TGTGCCAGCAGTTTGACCGGGACAGGGAATGTTGAGCAGTTCTTC,CASSLTGTGNVEQFF
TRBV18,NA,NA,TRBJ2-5,TGTGCCAGCTCACCAAACCAAGAGACCCAGTACTTC,CASSPNQETQYF
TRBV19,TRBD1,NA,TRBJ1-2,TGTGCCAGTACCCCGTCCGACAGGGATGGTGGCTACACCTTC,CASTPSDRDGGYTF
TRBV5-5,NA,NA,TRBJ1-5,TGTGCCAGCAGCTTGGGGGCTTTGAGCCAGCCCCAGCATTTT,CASSLGALSQPQHF
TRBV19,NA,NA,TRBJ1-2,TGTGCCAGTAGCACCACAGGGATTAACTATGGCTACACCTTC,CASSTTGINYGYTF
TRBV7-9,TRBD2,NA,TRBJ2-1,TGTGCCAGCAGCCCCAAAATCCCTAGCGGGAGGAAGCAGTTCTTC,CASSPKIPSGRKQFF
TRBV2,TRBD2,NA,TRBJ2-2,TGTGCCAGCTGCCGGGGAGCGGGAGCGCCGAACACCGGGGAGCTGTTTTTT,CASCRGAGAPNTGELFF
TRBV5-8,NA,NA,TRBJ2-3,TGTGCCAGCAGCGTCCTTGATACGCAGTATTTT,CASSVLDTQYF
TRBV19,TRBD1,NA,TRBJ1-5,TGTGCCAGTAGTATGGAGAGACAGGGAATGAGAAGTCAGCCCCAGCATTTT,CASSMERQGMRSQPQHF
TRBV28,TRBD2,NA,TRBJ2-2,TGTGCCAGCATCACGTCGGGGGGCACCGGGGAGCTGTTTTTT,CASITSGGTGELFF
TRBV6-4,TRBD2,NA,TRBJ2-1,TGTGCCAGCAGTGAGGCCGGGACTAGCTCCTACAATGAGCAGTTCTTC,CASSEAGTSSYNEQFF
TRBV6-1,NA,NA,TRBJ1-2,TGTGCCAGCAGTCTCCCACAGGCCCGCTATGGCTACACCTTC,CASSLPQARYGYTF
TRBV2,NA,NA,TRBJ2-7,TGTGCCAGCAGCGCCGGACCAGGAGAGCAGTACTTC,CASSAGPGEQYF
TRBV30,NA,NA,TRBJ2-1,TGTGCCTGGACCTTTCCCGGCGCAGCCGATAATGAGCAGTTCTTC,CAWTFPGAADNEQFF
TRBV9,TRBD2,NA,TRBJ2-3,TGTGCCAGCAGCGAGGGCAGGGGAATACTAGCGGGAGAAGAGGATACGCAGTATTTT,CASSEGRGILAGEEDTQYF
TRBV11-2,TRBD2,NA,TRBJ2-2,TGTGCCAGCAGCTCCCTCAGAGCGGGAGACACCGGGGAGCTGTTTTTT,CASSSLRAGDTGELFF
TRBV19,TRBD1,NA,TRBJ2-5,TGTGCCAGTAGTAGAGGACAGGCCCAAGAGACCCAGTACTTC,CASSRGQAQETQYF
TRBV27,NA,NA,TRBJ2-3,TGTGCCAGCGTAAGTGGGAGTACAGATACGCAGTATTTT,CASVSGSTDTQYF
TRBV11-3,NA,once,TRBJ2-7,TGTGCCAGCAGCCCCCAGTACGAGCAGTACTTC,CASSPQYEQYF
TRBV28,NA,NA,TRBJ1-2,TGTGCCAGCAAGCCCTTGCCCATTGTAGGCTACACCTTC,CASKPLPIVGYTF
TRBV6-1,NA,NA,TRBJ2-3,TGTGCCAGCAGTGAACTTCCGAGGGACACAGATACGCAGTATTTT,CASSELPRDTDTQYF
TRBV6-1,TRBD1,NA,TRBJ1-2,TGTGCCAGCAGTGTACAGGGACAGTTGGTGTTCGCGGGTGGCTACACCTTC,CASSVQGQLVFAGGYTF
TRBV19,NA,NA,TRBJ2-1,TGTGCCAGTAGTAACCAGAGGGGTTATGAGCAGTTCTTC,CASSNQRGYEQFF
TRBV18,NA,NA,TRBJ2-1,TGTGCCAGCTCACCAGACAGGTCCTACAATGAGCAGTTCTTC,CASSPDRSYNEQFF
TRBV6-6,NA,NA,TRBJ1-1,TGTGCCAGCAGCCCGCAGTACACTGAAGCTTTCTTT,CASSPQYTEAFF
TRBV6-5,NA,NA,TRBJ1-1,TGTGCCAGCAGTTCGGACAGCTACACTGAAGCTTTCTTT,CASSSDSYTEAFF
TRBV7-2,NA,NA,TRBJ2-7,TGTGCCAGCAGCCTCGGGACCGCAACGCAGCAGTACTTC,CASSLGTATQQYF
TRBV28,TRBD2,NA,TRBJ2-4,TGTGCCAGTGAATATACTAATGCGTATAGCGGGAGGGCCCCCATTCAGTACTTC,CASEYTNAYSGRAPIQYF
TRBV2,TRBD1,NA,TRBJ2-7,TGTGCCAGCGTTCGGACAGGGACGGACGAGCAGTACTTC,CASVRTGTDEQYF
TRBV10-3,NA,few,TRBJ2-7,TGTGCCATCAGTGAGTCTACGGTTTCCGAGCAGTACTTC,CAISESTVSEQYF